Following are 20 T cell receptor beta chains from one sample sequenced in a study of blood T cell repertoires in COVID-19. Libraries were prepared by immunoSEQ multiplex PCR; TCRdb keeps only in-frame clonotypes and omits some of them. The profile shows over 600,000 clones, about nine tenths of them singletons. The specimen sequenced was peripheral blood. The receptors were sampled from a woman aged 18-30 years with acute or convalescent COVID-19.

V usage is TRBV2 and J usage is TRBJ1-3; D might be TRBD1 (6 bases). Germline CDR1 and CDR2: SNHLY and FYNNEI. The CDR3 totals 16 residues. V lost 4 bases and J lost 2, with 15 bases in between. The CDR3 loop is CASSAQGSSTGNTIYF. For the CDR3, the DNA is TGTGCCAGCAGTGCACAGGGCTCGTCCACTGGAAACACCATATATTTT.

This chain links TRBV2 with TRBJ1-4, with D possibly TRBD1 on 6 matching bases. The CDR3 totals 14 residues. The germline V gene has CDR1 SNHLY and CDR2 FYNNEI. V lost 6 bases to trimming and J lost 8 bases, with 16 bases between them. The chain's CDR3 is CASSETGRGEKLFF. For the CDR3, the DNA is TGTGCCAGCAGCGAAACAGGGAGAGGCGAAAAACTGTTTTTT. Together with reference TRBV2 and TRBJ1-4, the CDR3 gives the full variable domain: EPEVTQTPSHQVTQMGQEVILRCVPISNHLYFYWYRQILGQKVEFLVSFYNNEISEKSEIFDDQFSVERPDGSNFTLKIRSTKLEDSAMYFCASSETGRGEKLFFGSGTQLSVL.

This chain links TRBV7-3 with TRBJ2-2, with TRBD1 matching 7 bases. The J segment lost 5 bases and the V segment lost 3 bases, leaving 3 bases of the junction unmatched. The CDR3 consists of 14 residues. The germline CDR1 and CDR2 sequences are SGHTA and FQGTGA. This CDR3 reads CASSLTGITGELFF. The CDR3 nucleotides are TGTGCCAGCAGCTTGACAGGGATTACCGGGGAGCTGTTTTTT.

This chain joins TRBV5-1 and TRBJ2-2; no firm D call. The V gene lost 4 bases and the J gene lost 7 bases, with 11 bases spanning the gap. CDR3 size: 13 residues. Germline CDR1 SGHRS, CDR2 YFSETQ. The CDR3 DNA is TGCGCCAGCAGCCTAGGTTTCTACGGGGAGCTGTTTTTT. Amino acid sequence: CASSLGFYGELFF.

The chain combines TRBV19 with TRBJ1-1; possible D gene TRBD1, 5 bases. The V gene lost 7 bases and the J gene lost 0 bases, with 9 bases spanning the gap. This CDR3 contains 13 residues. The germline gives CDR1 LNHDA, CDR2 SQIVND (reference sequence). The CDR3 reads CASINRMNTEAFF. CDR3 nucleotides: TGTGCCAGTATTAACAGGATGAACACTGAAGCTTTCTTT.

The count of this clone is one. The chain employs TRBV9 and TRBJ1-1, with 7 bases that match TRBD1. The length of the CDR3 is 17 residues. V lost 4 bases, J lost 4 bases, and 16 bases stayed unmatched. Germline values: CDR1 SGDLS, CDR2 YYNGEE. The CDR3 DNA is TGTGCCAGCAGCACCCACGAGATCAACAGGGGAGGCACTGAAGCTTTCTTT. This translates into CASSTHEINRGGTEAFF.

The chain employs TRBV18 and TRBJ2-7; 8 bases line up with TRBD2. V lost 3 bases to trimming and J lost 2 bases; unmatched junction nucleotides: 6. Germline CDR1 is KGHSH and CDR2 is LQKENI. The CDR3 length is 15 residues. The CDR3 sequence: CASSPGTRATYEQYF. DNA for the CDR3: TGTGCCAGCTCACCCGGGACTAGGGCCACCTACGAGCAGTACTTC.

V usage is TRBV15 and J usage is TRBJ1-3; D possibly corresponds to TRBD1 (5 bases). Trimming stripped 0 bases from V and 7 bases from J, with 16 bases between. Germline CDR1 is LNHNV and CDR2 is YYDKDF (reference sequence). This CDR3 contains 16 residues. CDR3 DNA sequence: TGTGCCACCAGCAGAGACCGCGGGTCCCGGGGGAACACCATATATTTT. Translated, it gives CATSRDRGSRGNTIYF.

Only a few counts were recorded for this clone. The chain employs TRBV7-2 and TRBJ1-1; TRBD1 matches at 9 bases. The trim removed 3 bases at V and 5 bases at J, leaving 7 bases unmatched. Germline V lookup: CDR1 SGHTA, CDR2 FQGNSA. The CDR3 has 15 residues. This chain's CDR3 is CASSFQGQGVTEAFF. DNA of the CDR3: TGTGCCAGCAGCTTCCAGGGACAGGGTGTTACTGAAGCTTTCTTT.

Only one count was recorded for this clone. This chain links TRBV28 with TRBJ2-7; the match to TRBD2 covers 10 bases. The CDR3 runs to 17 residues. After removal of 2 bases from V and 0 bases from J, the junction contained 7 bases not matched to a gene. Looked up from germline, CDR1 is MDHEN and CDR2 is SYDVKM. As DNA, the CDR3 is TGTGCCAGCAGTTTAATAGCGGGGGGCCCCTCCTCCTACGAGCAGTACTTC. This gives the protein CASSLIAGGPSSYEQYF.

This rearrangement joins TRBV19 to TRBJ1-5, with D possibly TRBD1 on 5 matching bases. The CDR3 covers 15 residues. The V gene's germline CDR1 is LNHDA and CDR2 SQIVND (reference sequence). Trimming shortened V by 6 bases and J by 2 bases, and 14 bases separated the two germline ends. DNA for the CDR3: TGTGCCAGTAGACCTACAGGATTAGGCAATCAGCCCCAGCATTTT. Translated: CASRPTGLGNQPQHF.

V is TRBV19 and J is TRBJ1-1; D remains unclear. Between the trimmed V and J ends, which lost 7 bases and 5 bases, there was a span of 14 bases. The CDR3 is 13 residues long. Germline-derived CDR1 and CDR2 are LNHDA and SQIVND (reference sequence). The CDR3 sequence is CASTVPRVTEAFF. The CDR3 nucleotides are TGTGCCAGTACCGTTCCGCGAGTAACTGAAGCTTTCTTT.

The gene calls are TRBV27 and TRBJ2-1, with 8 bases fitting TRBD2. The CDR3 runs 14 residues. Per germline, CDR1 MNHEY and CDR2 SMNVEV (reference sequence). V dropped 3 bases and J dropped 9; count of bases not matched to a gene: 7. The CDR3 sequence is CASSFSGRESEQFF. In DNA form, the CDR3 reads TGTGCCAGCAGTTTCTCCGGGAGGGAGAGTGAGCAGTTCTTC.

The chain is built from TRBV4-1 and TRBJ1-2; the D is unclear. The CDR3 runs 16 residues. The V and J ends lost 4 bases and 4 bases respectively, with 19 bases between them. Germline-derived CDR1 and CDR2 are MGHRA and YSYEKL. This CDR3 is CASSPGEGVPLYGYTF. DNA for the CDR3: TGCGCCAGCAGCCCGGGAGAGGGCGTCCCACTCTATGGCTACACCTTC.

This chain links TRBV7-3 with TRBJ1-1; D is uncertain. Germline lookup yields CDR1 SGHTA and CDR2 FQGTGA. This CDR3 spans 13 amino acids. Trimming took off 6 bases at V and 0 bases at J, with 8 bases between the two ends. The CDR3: CASRRQLNTEAFF. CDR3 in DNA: TGTGCCAGCAGGCGGCAGCTGAACACTGAAGCTTTCTTT.

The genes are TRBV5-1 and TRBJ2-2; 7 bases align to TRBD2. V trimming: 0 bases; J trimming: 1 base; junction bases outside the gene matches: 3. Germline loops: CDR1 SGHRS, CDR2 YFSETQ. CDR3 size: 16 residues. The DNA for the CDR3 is TGCGCCAGCAGCTTGGGAGCTAGCGGGAACACCGGGGAGCTGTTTTTT. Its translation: CASSLGASGNTGELFF.

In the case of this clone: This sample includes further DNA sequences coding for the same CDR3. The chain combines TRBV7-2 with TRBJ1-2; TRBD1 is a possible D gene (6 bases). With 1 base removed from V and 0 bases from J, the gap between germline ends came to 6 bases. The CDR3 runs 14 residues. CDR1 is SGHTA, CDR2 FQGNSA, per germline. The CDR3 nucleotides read TGTGCCAGCAGCTTAGACAGGGCTAACTATGGCTACACCTTC. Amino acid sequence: CASSLDRANYGYTF.

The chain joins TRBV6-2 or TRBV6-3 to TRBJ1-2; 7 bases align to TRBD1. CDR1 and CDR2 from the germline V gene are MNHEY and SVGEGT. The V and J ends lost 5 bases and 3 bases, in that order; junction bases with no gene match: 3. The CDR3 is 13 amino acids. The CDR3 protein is CASSKDRDYGYTF. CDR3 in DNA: TGTGCCAGCAGTAAAGACAGGGACTATGGCTACACCTTC.

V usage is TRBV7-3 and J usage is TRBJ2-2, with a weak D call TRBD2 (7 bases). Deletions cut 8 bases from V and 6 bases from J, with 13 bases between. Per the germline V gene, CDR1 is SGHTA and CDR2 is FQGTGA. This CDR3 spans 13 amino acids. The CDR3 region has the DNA TGTGCCAGCTGGGGGGGGCCCCCCGGGGAGCTGTTTTTT. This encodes CASWGGPPGELFF.

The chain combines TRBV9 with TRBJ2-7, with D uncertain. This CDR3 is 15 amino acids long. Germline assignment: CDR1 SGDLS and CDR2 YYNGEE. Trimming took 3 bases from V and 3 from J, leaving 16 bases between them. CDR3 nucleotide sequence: TGTGCCAGCAGCGCCGACACCCCAATGGTCTACGAGCAGTACTTC. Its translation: CASSADTPMVYEQYF.